Following are 29 T cell receptor beta chains from one sample sequenced in a study of blood T cell repertoires in COVID-19. Some clones are missing from TCRdb's copy, which holds only in-frame ones; the method was immunoSEQ multiplex PCR. This sample has hundreds of thousands of clones, with about 87% found just once. The specimen sequenced was peripheral blood. All receptors come from a woman between 35 and 50 years old who had recovered from COVID-19.

This clone was detected only a few times. The CDR3 sequence is CASSLAYSGGYTTDTQYF. CDR3 DNA sequence: TGTGCCAGCAGCTTAGCCTATAGCGGGGGGTACACCACAGATACGCAGTATTTT. V is TRBV7-6 and J is TRBJ2-3; 10 nucleotides agree with TRBD2. CDR1 and CDR2 from the germline V gene are SGHVS and FNYEAQ. CDR3 length: 18 amino acids. V lost 0 bases to trimming and J lost 2 bases; unmatched junction nucleotides: 8.

This chain uses TRBV10-3 with TRBJ2-7, with TRBD2 matching 10 bases. Unmatched junction bases numbered 7, after V lost 4 bases and J lost 4 bases. The V gene's germline CDR1 is ENHRY and CDR2 SYGVKD. CDR3 size: 15 residues. CDR3 nucleotides: TGTGCCATCAGTGGTGGTAGCGGGGGGACTTACGAGCAGTACTTC. Translating it yields CAISGGSGGTYEQYF.

This chain links TRBV7-6 with TRBJ1-1; D may be TRBD1 (5 bases). This CDR3 is 15 amino acids long. From germline, CDR1 is SGHVS and CDR2 FNYEAQ. The germline V and J ends were trimmed by 2 bases and 1 base, with 11 bases remaining between them. CDR3 sequence (DNA): TGTGCCAGCAGCTTATCAGGGTACAGGAACACTGAAGCTTTCTTT. Its translation is CASSLSGYRNTEAFF.

This clone was detected only a few times. The chain combines TRBV19 with TRBJ2-5; D ambiguous. Trimming left V 7 bases short and J 4 bases short, with 13 bases between. This CDR3 contains 13 residues. CDR1 is LNHDA, CDR2 SQIVND, per germline (reference sequence). CDR3 amino acids: CASKAYSGETQYF. CDR3 sequence (DNA): TGTGCCAGTAAGGCGTATTCGGGAGAGACCCAGTACTTC.

V gene TRBV5-5 combines with J gene TRBJ2-7; 7 positions agree with TRBD1. The CDR3 spans 13 residues. Germline CDR1 reads SGHKS; CDR2 reads YYEKEE (reference sequence). Trimming cost V 1 base and J 6 bases; bases outside gene matches: 4. The CDR3 sequence: CASSLRQGREQYF. The DNA of the CDR3 is TGTGCCAGCAGCTTGAGACAGGGTCGCGAGCAGTACTTC.

The chain links TRBV6-5 to TRBJ2-6, with 8 bases lining up with TRBD1. Trimming cost V 2 bases and J 4 bases; bases outside gene matches: 4. The CDR3 length is 16 residues. CDR1 is MNHEY, CDR2 SVGAGI, per germline. The CDR3 DNA sequence: TGTGCCAGCAGTTACCTTCAGGGGGCCGGGGCCAACGTCCTGACTTTC. This gives the protein CASSYLQGAGANVLTF.

The CDR3 DNA follows: TGTGCCAGCAGCTCGCCAGGGGCTTTCGGAAGCGGTGAGCAGTTCTTC. The encoded protein is CASSSPGAFGSGEQFF. The chain is built from TRBV11-2 and TRBJ2-1; TRBD1 might be the D (6 bases). This CDR3 is 16 amino acids long. V lost 4 bases and J lost 9, with 22 bases in between. The V gene's germline CDR1 is SGHAT and CDR2 FQNNGV.

The genes are TRBV5-1 and TRBJ2-7; D unclear. This CDR3 has 13 residues. V lost 2 bases, J lost 0 bases, and 6 bases lay in between. Per the germline V gene, CDR1 is SGHRS and CDR2 is YFSETQ. The chain's CDR3 is CASSFGDSYEQYF. CDR3 nucleotides: TGCGCCAGCAGCTTCGGTGACTCCTACGAGCAGTACTTC.

V is TRBV4-3 and J is TRBJ1-6; no reliable D call. Germline CDR1 and CDR2: LGHNA and YSLEER. V was pared by 2 bases and J by 5 bases, with 16 bases between. This CDR3 is built from 17 residues. The CDR3, as DNA: TGCGCCAGCAGCCAAAAAAGGCGGCCCACCCATAATTCACCCCTCCACTTT. Translation gives CASSQKRRPTHNSPLHF.

The V gene is TRBV11-2, the J gene TRBJ1-3; D possibly corresponds to TRBD1 (6 bases). The CDR3 is made up of 14 amino acids. The V and J ends lost 8 bases and 5 bases respectively, with 16 bases between them. The germline V gene encodes CDR1 SGHAT and CDR2 FQNNGV. CDR3 DNA: TGTGCCAGCTCTCAGGACAGCCACCGAAACACCATATATTTT. Translating gives CASSQDSHRNTIYF. Complete variable domain (other parts from reference TRBV11-2 and TRBJ1-3): EAGVAQSPRYKIIEKRQSVAFWCNPISGHATLYWYQQILGQGPKLLIQFQNNGVVDDSQLPKDRFSAERLKGVDSTLKIQPAKLEDSAVYLCASSQDSHRNTIYFGEGSWLTVV.

The rearrangement uses TRBV5-1 and TRBJ2-6; D gene uncertain. CDR1 is SGHRS, CDR2 YFSETQ, per germline. Trimming took 0 bases from V and 0 from J, leaving 4 bases between them. The CDR3 spans 15 residues. The CDR3 sequence: CASSLEASGANVLTF. The CDR3 region has the DNA TGCGCCAGCAGCTTGGAAGCCTCTGGGGCCAACGTCCTGACTTTC. Full variable domain (remainder filled in from reference TRBV5-1 and TRBJ2-6): KAGVTQTPRYLIKTRGQQVTLSCSPISGHRSVSWYQQTPGQGLQFLFEYFSETQRNKGNFPGRFSGRQFSNSRSEMNVSTLELGDSALYLCASSLEASGANVLTFGAGSRLTVL.

The chain employs TRBV7-9 and TRBJ1-2; D unresolved. The V gene's germline CDR1 is SEHNR and CDR2 FQNEAQ (reference sequence). The CDR3 spans 14 residues. V was cut by 0 bases and J by 0 bases, with 5 bases left in between. As DNA, the CDR3 is TGTGCCAGCAGCTTAGCTGCAGCTAACTATGGCTACACCTTC. Its translation: CASSLAAANYGYTF.

The V and J genes are TRBV29-1 and TRBJ2-3; 7 nucleotides match TRBD1. Losses at the gene ends were 8 bases for V and 9 bases for J; bases not matched to a gene: 8. The CDR3 extends over 11 amino acids. Germline V gene lookup returns CDR1 SQVTM and CDR2 ANQGSEA. The CDR3 DNA follows: TGCAGCACCCGTTCGACAGGGACGCAGTATTTT. Its translation: CSTRSTGTQYF.

The chain carries TRBV5-1 and TRBJ1-5; TRBD1 aligns across 11 bases. V was clipped by 4 bases and J by 5 bases; unmatched bases: 5. The CDR3 has 15 amino acids. Germline values: CDR1 SGHRS, CDR2 YFSETQ. This chain's CDR3 is CASSRGTGGDQPQHF. CDR3 coding DNA: TGCGCCAGCAGCAGAGGGACAGGGGGGGATCAGCCCCAGCATTTT.

The chain employs TRBV5-1 and TRBJ1-1, with D possibly being TRBD1 (6 bases). Trimming pared 2 bases from V and 5 bases from J, leaving 10 bases between. Germline CDR1 is SGHRS and CDR2 is YFSETQ. CDR3 size: 13 residues. The CDR3 is CASSFRTGTEAFF. The CDR3 DNA reads TGCGCCAGCAGCTTCCGAACAGGGACTGAAGCTTTCTTT.

The chain employs TRBV28 and TRBJ2-7; no definite D call. Germline V lookup: CDR1 MDHEN, CDR2 SYDVKM. The length of the CDR3 is 15 residues. With 0 bases removed from V and 5 bases from J, the gap between germline ends came to 14 bases. CDR3 sequence reads: CASSLWSFSEDEQYF. The CDR3 DNA reads TGTGCCAGCAGTTTATGGTCTTTCTCAGAGGACGAGCAGTACTTC.

This chain links TRBV29-1 with TRBJ1-1, with D maybe TRBD1 (5 bases). The germline V gene encodes CDR1 SQVTM and CDR2 ANQGSEA. Trimming stripped 3 bases from V and 0 bases from J, with 8 bases between. This CDR3 is built from 13 residues. The CDR3, as DNA: TGCAGCGTTGACAGGGCCATGAACACTGAAGCTTTCTTT. It encodes CSVDRAMNTEAFF.

The V and J genes are TRBV18 and TRBJ2-7, with D possibly TRBD1 on 6 matching bases. Per the germline V gene, CDR1 is KGHSH and CDR2 is LQKENI. Trimming took off 2 bases at V and 5 bases at J, with 16 bases between the two ends. The CDR3 has 15 residues. The CDR3 DNA is TGTGCCAGCTCACCATTCGGGTCAGGGGTTCACGAGCAGTACTTC. Translation gives CASSPFGSGVHEQYF.

This chain uses TRBV24-1 with TRBJ1-4; TRBD1 is a possible D gene (5 bases). Germline values: CDR1 KGHDR, CDR2 SFDVKD. The CDR3 consists of 15 residues. Trimming took off 0 bases at V and 8 bases at J, with 12 bases between the two ends. This CDR3 is CATSDLMGGTEKLFF. CDR3 DNA: TGTGCCACCAGTGATTTGATGGGGGGGACCGAAAAACTGTTTTTT.

The CDR3 is CASSSTAEAFF. Written as DNA, the CDR3 is TGTGCCAGCAGTTCAACTGCTGAAGCTTTCTTT. This rearrangement joins TRBV28 to TRBJ1-1; D uncertain. Germline CDR1 and CDR2: MDHEN and SYDVKM. The V and J ends lost 4 bases and 6 bases respectively, with 6 bases between them. The CDR3 sequence is 11 residues long.

The rearrangement joins TRBV6-2 or TRBV6-3 to TRBJ2-1; no firm D call. CDR1 MNHEY and CDR2 SVGEGT come from the germline V gene. CDR3 length: 13 residues. With 5 bases removed from V and 0 bases from J, the gap between germline ends came to 5 bases. CDR3 sequence reads: CASSQASYNEQFF. In DNA form, the CDR3 reads TGTGCCAGCAGTCAGGCCTCCTACAATGAGCAGTTCTTC.

J is TRBJ1-1 and V is TRBV5-1, with a tentative D call TRBD1 (5 bases). This CDR3 comprises 14 residues. Trimming took 4 bases from V and 4 from J, leaving 14 bases between them. Germline CDR1 SGHRS, CDR2 YFSETQ. The CDR3 DNA reads as TGCGCCAGCAGCGCGCCGGGGGGGAGCACTGAAGCTTTCTTT. Translation: CASSAPGGSTEAFF.

The rearrangement links TRBV7-9 to TRBJ2-4; possibly TRBD1 for D (5 bases). V was shortened by 5 bases and J by 8 bases, with 19 bases between the two germline ends. Germline CDR1 SEHNR, CDR2 FQNEAQ (reference sequence). The CDR3 runs 15 residues. Here the CDR3 DNA reads TGTGCCAGCAGCCCTATTACAGGTTTCGCTGACATTCAGTACTTC. Translation gives CASSPITGFADIQYF.

J is TRBJ1-2 and V is TRBV19; no firm D call. The CDR3 loop spans 17 amino acids. The V and J ends lost 4 bases and 0 bases respectively, with 18 bases between them. Germline lookup yields CDR1 LNHDA and CDR2 SQIVND (reference sequence). CDR3 sequence: CASSTSLFRSPNYGYTF. The CDR3 region has the DNA TGTGCCAGTAGTACCTCACTGTTCCGCTCCCCTAACTATGGCTACACCTTC.

This clone has a handful of counts. This chain uses TRBV5-1 with TRBJ1-1, with D tentatively TRBD1 (6 bases). V was cut by 5 bases and J by 2 bases, with 10 bases left in between. This CDR3 is built from 13 residues. The germline V gene has CDR1 SGHRS and CDR2 YFSETQ. The CDR3 is CASSWTANTEAFF. CDR3 nucleotides: TGCGCCAGCAGTTGGACAGCCAACACTGAAGCTTTCTTT.

This sequence joins TRBV6-2 or TRBV6-3 and TRBJ2-1, with a tentative D call TRBD2 (5 bases). The V end was cut by 0 bases, the J end by 0 bases, with 9 bases between. Per the germline V gene, CDR1 is MNHEY and CDR2 is SVGEGT. The CDR3 has 16 residues. CDR3 sequence reads: CASSYSAGSSYNEQFF. CDR3 sequence (DNA): TGTGCCAGCAGTTACTCGGCTGGGAGCTCCTACAATGAGCAGTTCTTC.

The rearrangement links TRBV7-2 to TRBJ2-1; 14 bases fit TRBD2. CDR1 SGHTA and CDR2 FQGNSA come from the germline V gene. V was pared by 3 bases and J by 15 bases, with 10 bases of the junction left unmatched. This CDR3 is 15 amino acids long. This CDR3 reads CASSFAGLAGGQRFF. The CDR3 bases are TGTGCCAGCAGCTTCGCCGGACTAGCGGGGGGCCAACGGTTCTTC.

This clone was recorded once. V gene TRBV6-5 combines with J gene TRBJ2-5, with D perhaps matching TRBD2 (6 bases). Between the trimmed V and J ends, which lost 2 bases and 5 bases, there was a span of 9 bases. From germline, CDR1 is MNHEY and CDR2 SVGAGI. The CDR3 loop spans 13 amino acids. The CDR3 loop is CASSYGGFETQYF. DNA of the CDR3: TGTGCCAGCAGTTACGGGGGGTTTGAGACCCAGTACTTC.

The chain employs TRBV3-1 (or the pseudogene TRBV3-2) and TRBJ2-3; 8 bases match TRBD2. CDR1 and CDR2 from the germline V gene are LGHDT and YNNKEL (reference sequence). The CDR3 consists of 16 residues. The junction had 13 bases not matched to a gene; V was cut back by 4 bases and J by 7 bases. CDR3 sequence: CASSRLGTSGYNTQYF. The DNA of the CDR3 is TGTGCCAGCAGCCGACTAGGTACTAGCGGTTATAATACGCAGTATTTT.